These T cell receptor beta chains were read from a single sample in a study of OX40 agonist ivuxolimab in advanced cancers. TCRdb keeps only in-frame clones here, not all; method: immunoSEQ multiplex PCR. Of around 31,000 clones listed, 85% to 95% are singletons. The specimen was CD4+ or CD8+ T cells sorted from blood, collected in a trial of the OX40 agonist ivuxolimab. These receptors all come from an adult with an advanced solid tumor such as melanoma, head and neck, liver or kidney cancer. Each CDR3 is given with its conserved first and last residue. Fields, in order: V gene, clone size, D gene, J gene, CDR3 protein, CDR3 DNA. A D gene is named only where the DNA matches it firmly. The listing skips clone size in some rows; elsewhere it reads once, few, many or a size class.

v_gene: TRBV7-6; abundance: few; d_gene: NA; j_gene: TRBJ1-1; CDR3aa: CASSLVVVDQGIGNTEAFF; CDR3nt: TGTGCCAGCAGCTTAGTAGTAGTGGATCAGGGAATCGGTAACACTGAAGCTTTCTTT
v_gene: TRBV5-1; abundance: NA; d_gene: NA; j_gene: TRBJ1-3; CDR3aa: CASSFEVSGVGNTIYF; CDR3nt: TGCGCCAGCAGCTTCGAGGTATCAGGGGTCGGAAACACCATATATTTT
v_gene: TRBV7-2; abundance: NA; d_gene: NA; j_gene: TRBJ1-2; CDR3aa: CASSLAAGAAGYGYTF; CDR3nt: TGTGCCAGCAGCTTAGCTGCAGGGGCCGCGGGCTATGGCTACACCTTC
v_gene: TRBV6-6; abundance: NA; d_gene: NA; j_gene: TRBJ2-1; CDR3aa: CASSYGDGEQFF; CDR3nt: TGTGCCAGCAGTTACGGGGACGGTGAGCAGTTCTTC
v_gene: TRBV4-1; abundance: NA; d_gene: TRBD1; j_gene: TRBJ2-1; CDR3aa: CASSPTGGNEQFF; CDR3nt: TGCGCCAGCAGCCCGACAGGGGGCAATGAGCAGTTCTTC
v_gene: TRBV25-1; abundance: NA; d_gene: NA; j_gene: TRBJ2-1; CDR3aa: CASARDEQFF; CDR3nt: TGTGCCAGCGCCAGAGATGAGCAGTTCTTC
v_gene: TRBV15; abundance: NA; d_gene: TRBD1; j_gene: TRBJ2-7; CDR3aa: CATSIPGQGLGEQYF; CDR3nt: TGTGCCACCAGCATACCGGGACAGGGATTGGGCGAGCAGTACTTC
v_gene: TRBV4-1; abundance: NA; d_gene: NA; j_gene: TRBJ2-7; CDR3aa: CASSGGMAYEQYF; CDR3nt: TGCGCCAGCAGTGGGGGGATGGCCTACGAGCAGTACTTC
v_gene: TRBV9; abundance: NA; d_gene: TRBD1; j_gene: TRBJ1-1; CDR3aa: CASSQLQGANTEAFF; CDR3nt: TGTGCCAGCAGCCAACTACAGGGGGCAAACACTGAAGCTTTCTTT
v_gene: TRBV27; abundance: NA; d_gene: NA; j_gene: TRBJ1-1; CDR3aa: CASRPGMAGENTEAFF; CDR3nt: TGTGCCAGCAGACCTGGGATGGCAGGGGAAAACACTGAAGCTTTCTTT
v_gene: TRBV28; abundance: NA; d_gene: NA; j_gene: TRBJ1-5; CDR3aa: CASSLLQGIQPQHF; CDR3nt: TGTGCCAGCAGTTTATTACAGGGAATCCAGCCCCAGCATTTT
v_gene: TRBV20-1; abundance: NA; d_gene: NA; j_gene: TRBJ2-1; CDR3aa: CSASPAGEQFF; CDR3nt: TGCAGTGCTAGCCCAGCAGGTGAGCAGTTCTTC
v_gene: TRBV6-5; abundance: NA; d_gene: NA; j_gene: TRBJ1-2; CDR3aa: CASSPPPGKDYGYTF; CDR3nt: TGTGCCAGCAGTCCCCCACCGGGTAAAGACTATGGCTACACCTTC
v_gene: TRBV19; abundance: NA; d_gene: NA; j_gene: TRBJ2-2; CDR3aa: CASKTPTGELFF; CDR3nt: TGTGCCAGTAAAACACCTACCGGGGAGCTGTTTTTT
v_gene: TRBV13; abundance: NA; d_gene: NA; j_gene: TRBJ1-5; CDR3aa: CASSSRGRSNQPQHF; CDR3nt: TGTGCCAGCAGCTCCCGAGGGCGGTCTAATCAGCCCCAGCATTTT
v_gene: TRBV27; abundance: NA; d_gene: NA; j_gene: TRBJ1-1; CDR3aa: CASSLGGNTEAFF; CDR3nt: TGTGCCAGCAGTTTAGGGGGGAACACTGAAGCTTTCTTT
v_gene: TRBV6-6; abundance: NA; d_gene: NA; j_gene: TRBJ2-2; CDR3aa: CASSYSTGELFF; CDR3nt: TGTGCCAGCAGTTACTCGACCGGGGAGCTGTTTTTT
v_gene: TRBV7-2; abundance: NA; d_gene: TRBD1; j_gene: TRBJ2-3; CDR3aa: CASSTGDRGYTQYF; CDR3nt: TGTGCCAGCAGCACGGGGGACAGGGGTTATACGCAGTATTTT
v_gene: TRBV6-1; abundance: NA; d_gene: NA; j_gene: TRBJ2-7; CDR3aa: CASSESLAIRGVGTYEQYF; CDR3nt: TGTGCCAGCAGTGAATCATTGGCCATCAGGGGCGTAGGGACCTACGAGCAGTACTTC
v_gene: TRBV28; abundance: NA; d_gene: NA; j_gene: TRBJ1-3; CDR3aa: CASSPIYLSGNTIYF; CDR3nt: TGTGCCAGCAGTCCGATTTACCTCTCTGGAAACACCATATATTTT
v_gene: TRBV21-1; abundance: NA; d_gene: NA; j_gene: TRBJ1-1; CDR3aa: CASSKGSNTEAFF; CDR3nt: TGTGCCAGCAGCAAGGGGAGTAACACTGAAGCTTTCTTT
v_gene: TRBV5-6; abundance: NA; d_gene: TRBD1; j_gene: TRBJ2-7; CDR3aa: CASSTATGFYEQYF; CDR3nt: TGTGCCAGCAGCACGGCGACAGGGTTCTACGAGCAGTACTTC
v_gene: TRBV15; abundance: NA; d_gene: TRBD2; j_gene: TRBJ2-1; CDR3aa: CATRAGGLFYNEQFF; CDR3nt: TGTGCCACCAGGGCGGGGGGGTTGTTCTACAATGAGCAGTTCTTC
v_gene: TRBV28; abundance: NA; d_gene: NA; j_gene: TRBJ1-2; CDR3aa: CASSSPLGSNYGYTF; CDR3nt: TGTGCCAGCAGTTCCCCGTTGGGCTCTAACTATGGCTACACCTTC
v_gene: TRBV13; abundance: once; d_gene: NA; j_gene: TRBJ2-6; CDR3aa: CASSQRVTGANVLTF; CDR3nt: TGTGCCAGCAGCCAAAGGGTCACTGGGGCCAACGTCCTGACTTTC
v_gene: TRBV10-2; abundance: NA; d_gene: TRBD1; j_gene: TRBJ1-5; CDR3aa: CASQGQGVVEGNQPQHF; CDR3nt: TGCGCCAGTCAGGGACAGGGGGTCGTGGAAGGCAATCAGCCCCAGCATTTT
v_gene: TRBV9; abundance: once; d_gene: NA; j_gene: TRBJ1-2; CDR3aa: CASSSTGNGYTF; CDR3nt: TGTGCCAGCAGCTCCACAGGGAATGGCTACACCTTC
v_gene: TRBV29-1; abundance: NA; d_gene: NA; j_gene: TRBJ2-7; CDR3aa: CSVHRDHEQYF; CDR3nt: TGCAGCGTCCACAGGGACCACGAGCAGTACTTC
v_gene: TRBV7-6; abundance: NA; d_gene: NA; j_gene: TRBJ2-2; CDR3aa: CASGVAGGTNTGELFF; CDR3nt: TGTGCTAGTGGGGTAGCTGGGGGGACGAACACCGGGGAGCTGTTTTTT
v_gene: TRBV27; abundance: NA; d_gene: NA; j_gene: TRBJ1-5; CDR3aa: CASSFYPPGGNQPQHF; CDR3nt: TGTGCCAGCAGTTTCTACCCCCCAGGGGGCAATCAGCCCCAGCATTTT
v_gene: TRBV14; abundance: NA; d_gene: NA; j_gene: TRBJ1-1; CDR3aa: CASSQDMGLLNTEAFF; CDR3nt: TGTGCCAGCAGCCAAGATATGGGACTCTTGAACACTGAAGCTTTCTTT
v_gene: TRBV27; abundance: NA; d_gene: NA; j_gene: TRBJ1-1; CDR3aa: CASSPNTDTEAFF; CDR3nt: TGTGCCAGCAGTCCAAATACAGACACTGAAGCTTTCTTT
v_gene: TRBV2; abundance: NA; d_gene: NA; j_gene: TRBJ2-1; CDR3aa: CASSEGNEQFF; CDR3nt: TGTGCCAGCAGTGAAGGCAATGAGCAGTTCTTC
v_gene: TRBV11-2; abundance: NA; d_gene: TRBD2; j_gene: TRBJ2-5; CDR3aa: CASSLPPGLARETQYF; CDR3nt: TGTGCCAGCAGCTTACCCCCGGGACTAGCTCGTGAGACCCAGTACTTC
v_gene: TRBV27; abundance: NA; d_gene: TRBD1; j_gene: TRBJ1-6; CDR3aa: CASSLWGTENNSPLHF; CDR3nt: TGTGCCAGCAGTTTATGGGGGACAGAGAATAATTCACCCCTCCACTTT
v_gene: TRBV7-9; abundance: NA; d_gene: NA; j_gene: TRBJ1-2; CDR3aa: CASSSATEGPFGYTF; CDR3nt: TGTGCCAGCAGCTCCGCAACGGAGGGGCCGTTCGGCTACACCTTC
v_gene: TRBV6-4; abundance: NA; d_gene: NA; j_gene: TRBJ1-6; CDR3aa: CASKPSAVLSSYNSPLHF; CDR3nt: TGTGCCAGCAAACCTTCAGCCGTCTTGAGCTCCTATAATTCACCCCTCCACTTT
v_gene: TRBV11-3; abundance: once; d_gene: NA; j_gene: TRBJ2-4; CDR3aa: CASSLDEVSVGGIQYF; CDR3nt: TGTGCCAGCAGCTTAGATGAGGTATCCGTCGGGGGCATTCAGTACTTC
v_gene: TRBV7-9; abundance: NA; d_gene: TRBD1; j_gene: TRBJ2-5; CDR3aa: CASRQGGGGETQYF; CDR3nt: TGTGCCAGCAGACAAGGGGGCGGCGGTGAGACCCAGTACTTC
v_gene: TRBV2; abundance: NA; d_gene: NA; j_gene: TRBJ1-2; CDR3aa: CASSSGQLGLVYGYTF; CDR3nt: TGTGCCAGCAGTTCAGGACAGTTAGGACTTGTCTATGGCTACACCTTC
v_gene: TRBV30; abundance: NA; d_gene: NA; j_gene: TRBJ1-4; CDR3aa: CAWVHGAKLFF; CDR3nt: TGTGCCTGGGTCCATGGGGCAAAACTGTTTTTT
v_gene: TRBV28; abundance: NA; d_gene: NA; j_gene: TRBJ2-7; CDR3aa: CASSPRTAIEQYF; CDR3nt: TGTGCCAGCAGTCCACGGACAGCGATCGAGCAGTACTTC
v_gene: TRBV2; abundance: NA; d_gene: NA; j_gene: TRBJ2-3; CDR3aa: CASSPGWPDTQYF; CDR3nt: TGTGCCAGCAGTCCAGGGTGGCCAGATACGCAGTATTTT
v_gene: TRBV27; abundance: NA; d_gene: NA; j_gene: TRBJ2-2; CDR3aa: CASSLILGGELFF; CDR3nt: TGTGCCAGCAGTTTAATTCTCGGCGGGGAGCTGTTTTTT
v_gene: TRBV6-5; abundance: NA; d_gene: NA; j_gene: TRBJ2-1; CDR3aa: CASSYHTQGDEQFF; CDR3nt: TGTGCCAGCAGTTACCATACCCAGGGCGATGAGCAGTTCTTC
v_gene: TRBV11-2; abundance: NA; d_gene: NA; j_gene: TRBJ2-7; CDR3aa: CASSPAGTASEQYF; CDR3nt: TGTGCCAGCAGCCCAGCAGGCACAGCCTCCGAGCAGTACTTC
v_gene: TRBV27; abundance: NA; d_gene: NA; j_gene: TRBJ2-7; CDR3aa: CASSVRGSYEQYF; CDR3nt: TGTGCCAGCAGTGTCCGGGGGTCCTACGAGCAGTACTTC
v_gene: TRBV7-9; abundance: large; d_gene: NA; j_gene: TRBJ2-7; CDR3aa: CASSLASRVEQYF; CDR3nt: TGTGCCAGCAGCTTAGCGAGCAGGGTCGAGCAGTACTTC
v_gene: TRBV11-2; abundance: once; d_gene: NA; j_gene: TRBJ1-1; CDR3aa: CASSLEKAGTEAFF; CDR3nt: TGTGCCAGCAGCTTAGAGAAGGCGGGCACTGAAGCTTTCTTT
v_gene: TRBV15; abundance: NA; d_gene: TRBD1; j_gene: TRBJ2-1; CDR3aa: CATSRIMGQGVGNEQFF; CDR3nt: TGTGCCACCTCTCGCATTATGGGACAGGGGGTAGGAAATGAGCAGTTCTTC
v_gene: TRBV18; abundance: NA; d_gene: NA; j_gene: TRBJ2-5; CDR3aa: CASSPGTHVQETQYF; CDR3nt: TGTGCCAGCTCACCTGGGACACACGTTCAAGAGACCCAGTACTTC
v_gene: TRBV5-5; abundance: NA; d_gene: NA; j_gene: TRBJ1-5; CDR3aa: CASSEGLGNQPQHF; CDR3nt: TGTGCCAGCAGCGAGGGGTTGGGTAATCAGCCCCAGCATTTT